The 5 T cell receptor beta chains in this list originate from one sample, sequenced in a study of CD8+ T cells in alopecia areata. Sequencing used cDNA as its template, made by extracting RNA and reverse transcribing it. The data were produced by immunoSEQ multiplex PCR, yet TCRdb's version contains in-frame clones alone and is incomplete. The sample contains under 130,000 clones, 65% to 90% of which appear only once. Treatment described: oral pan-JAK inhibitor, 5-10 mg twice daily. The sample here was CD8+ T cells sorted from blood, taken at approximately week 34, from a patient treated with tofacitinib. The source of these receptors is a human donor with alopecia areata.

This clone occurred once. This chain links TRBV27 with TRBJ2-1, with 9 bases aligning to TRBD2. CDR1 MNHEY and CDR2 SMNVEV come from the germline V gene (reference sequence). Trimming cost V 5 bases and J 4 bases; bases outside gene matches: 6. There are 15 residues in the CDR3. Written as DNA, the CDR3 is TGTGCCAGCAGTCCAAGCGGGGGGCTATACAATGAGCAGTTCTTC. It yields the protein CASSPSGGLYNEQFF.

The rearrangement links TRBV5-6 to TRBJ2-7, with 9 bases aligning to TRBD1. V was pared by 1 base and J by 4 bases, with 9 bases of the junction left unmatched. CDR1 is SGHDT and CDR2 is YYEEEE in the germline V gene. The CDR3 runs 16 residues. CDR3 DNA sequence: TGTGCCAGCAGCTTGTCGCGGACAGGGGAGGAGTACGAGCAGTACTTC. It yields the protein CASSLSRTGEEYEQYF.

This clone occurred a few times. Here the CDR3 reads CSVASGEAQPQHF. Written as DNA, the CDR3 is TGCAGCGTTGCTTCTGGGGAGGCTCAGCCCCAGCATTTT. This chain links TRBV29-1 with TRBJ1-5, with D unresolved. This CDR3 comprises 13 residues. V was trimmed by 4 bases and J by 6 bases, leaving 13 bases between them. Per germline, CDR1 SQVTM and CDR2 ANQGSEA.

The rearrangement joins TRBV9 to TRBJ2-2; D unclear. Between the trimmed V and J ends, which lost 0 bases and 1 base, there was a span of 10 bases. This CDR3 has 16 residues. CDR1 and CDR2 (germline): SGDLS, YYNGEE. The CDR3 bases are TGTGCCAGCAGCGTAGATCGGCCAGAGAACACCGGGGAGCTGTTTTTT. Its translation: CASSVDRPENTGELFF.

There are a few counts of this clone. V and J are TRBV5-1 and TRBJ2-1, with 7 bases matching TRBD1. Germline V CDR1 and CDR2: SGHRS, YFSETQ. Unmatched junction bases numbered 4, after V lost 3 bases and J lost 1 base. There are 15 residues in the CDR3. In DNA form, the CDR3 reads TGCGCCAGCAGCTCCGACAGGGCGTCCTACAATGAGCAGTTCTTC. This encodes CASSSDRASYNEQFF. Combining the CDR3 with reference TRBV5-1 and TRBJ2-1 gives the whole variable domain KAGVTQTPRYLIKTRGQQVTLSCSPISGHRSVSWYQQTPGQGLQFLFEYFSETQRNKGNFPGRFSGRQFSNSRSEMNVSTLELGDSALYLCASSSDRASYNEQFFGPGTRLTVL.